This T cell receptor beta chain appears in the sequencing data of a study of control samples from healthy donors and cancer patients. Repertoires were generated with immunoSEQ multiplex PCR, while TCRdb's copy carries only in-frame clones and drops some. The sample includes 150,000 to 200,000 clones, 85% to 95% of them seen just once. The CDR3 has 12 amino acids. V lost 3 bases and J lost 9, with 11 bases in between. Germline V lookup: CDR1 KGHSH, CDR2 LQKENI. The rearrangement links TRBV18 to TRBJ1-1; maybe TRBD1 (6 bases). The sequence was obtained from a woman aged 55-69 years in good health. Sequenced material: blood. CDR3 in amino acids: CASSPGAYKAFF. CDR3 DNA: TGTGCCAGCTCACCGGGGGCCTATAAAGCTTTCTTT.